This is a list of T cell receptor beta chains from one sample in a study of blood T cell repertoires in COVID-19. The table came from immunoSEQ multiplex PCR; TCRdb's copy has only in-frame clones and leaves some out. The repertoire consists of approximately 150,000 clones, with 80% occurring once and the leading ten covering 4.5% to 7.5%. Sequencing input: PBMCs or T cells enriched from blood (not recorded which). All receptors derive from a man in his forties or fifties who had recovered from COVID-19. CDR3s include the opening cysteine and the closing phenylalanine or tryptophan. Each record gives: V gene, J gene, CDR3 protein.

TRBV2	TRBJ1-1	CASSDRGGSNTEAFF
TRBV2	TRBJ1-4	CASSESPGWGKLFF
TRBV24-1	TRBJ1-2	CATSGQTGGDGYTF
TRBV30	TRBJ1-2	CAWKQGDGYGYTF
TRBV29-1	TRBJ1-2	CSAGLGVNYGYTF
TRBV5-8	TRBJ1-2	CASSWGDRDDGYTF
TRBV7-9	TRBJ2-3	CASSLQRSSSTDTQYF
TRBV5-1	TRBJ2-5	CASSSTTGEETQYF
TRBV12-3/TRBV12-4	TRBJ1-4	CASSRNEKLFF
TRBV7-6	TRBJ2-3	CASSAPGLAGVNPSTDTQYF
TRBV19	TRBJ2-7	CASSSYRDSKSYEQYF
TRBV18	TRBJ2-3	CASSLQDSTDTQYF
TRBV19	TRBJ1-2	CASSIQGETNYGYTF
TRBV5-1	TRBJ2-5	CASSSPSGSQQETQYF
TRBV14	TRBJ2-1	CASNSHQGDGNEQFF
TRBV3-1/TRBV3-2	TRBJ2-2	CASSHSGELFF
TRBV9	TRBJ2-3	CASSVTSGGATDTQYF
TRBV5-1	TRBJ2-1	CASSLGGYEQFF
TRBV4-1	TRBJ1-2	CASSQAQAGAYGYTF
TRBV11-2	TRBJ2-7	CASRSGGRIYEQYF
TRBV27	TRBJ2-3	CASSPLGGATTDTQYF
TRBV27	TRBJ2-7	CASAAGWAGGGFYEQYF
TRBV5-8	TRBJ1-2	CASSPEAVYTF
TRBV2	TRBJ1-2	CASTWKRNYGYTF
TRBV10-1	TRBJ1-1	CASSESGEGEAFF
TRBV3-1/TRBV3-2	TRBJ1-6	CASSQDQGADNSPLHF
TRBV5-6	TRBJ1-3	CASSLEQTSGNTIYF
TRBV7-8	TRBJ2-1	CASSSERGPMLEQFF
TRBV21-1	TRBJ1-1	CASSKWGQGPTEAFF
TRBV5-1	TRBJ1-2	CASSTTGTGYGYTF
TRBV18	TRBJ2-3	CASAPRGGDTQYF
TRBV3-1/TRBV3-2	TRBJ2-7	CASSRGGSYEQYF
TRBV24-1	TRBJ1-2	CATSDFPGQNGYTF
TRBV7-2	TRBJ1-1	CASSLEAGGLNTEAFF
TRBV6-5	TRBJ1-2	CASSTGGRYGYTF
TRBV30	TRBJ1-3	CACFDLEGRNTIYF
TRBV6-5	TRBJ1-5	CASTKRGGGQPQHF
TRBV11-1	TRBJ1-2	CASSLITQSYSSYTF
TRBV6-1	TRBJ1-5	CASSEGRGGQPQHF
TRBV19	TRBJ2-5	CASRNTERGGAQYF
TRBV11-3	TRBJ2-1	CASSATGGSYNEQFF
TRBV7-9	TRBJ2-1	CASSLRLAGGRSYNEQFF
TRBV29-1	TRBJ2-1	CSVDRVYNEQFF
TRBV19	TRBJ2-1	CASSITPRQGGYNEQFF
TRBV7-2	TRBJ1-2	CASSLEQGEGYGYTF
TRBV4-1	TRBJ2-3	CASSHSSGGTADTQYF
TRBV11-2	TRBJ1-2	CASSFNPGTGDGYTF
TRBV5-1	TRBJ1-2	CASSWYRSQGPGYTF
TRBV5-1	TRBJ1-6	CASSLEGLGNSPLHF
TRBV13	TRBJ2-3	CASSFPSAGPSTDTQYF
TRBV19	TRBJ2-1	CASSIAGTSGVNEQFF
TRBV24-1	TRBJ1-2	CATSPGQDYGYTF
TRBV10-3	TRBJ2-5	CAISESSRGRLETQYF